The 3 T cell receptor beta chains below were found in one sample sequenced in a study of cytomegalovirus exposure and HLA in healthy donors. Assay: immunoSEQ multiplex PCR; the TCRdb copy retains only in-frame clones and omits some. The sample has about 88,000 clones, 80% to 85% seen once. Sequenced material: PBMCs. The receptors stem from a woman aged 18-35 years in good health and CMV-seropositive.

V and J are TRBV28 and TRBJ2-7; 9 positions match TRBD1. Germline V gives CDR1 MDHEN, CDR2 SYDVKM. This CDR3 region has 15 residues. Unmatched junction bases numbered 9, after V lost 5 bases and J lost 4 bases. DNA for the CDR3: TGTGCCAGCAGTATCACGCCGGGACAGGGTTACGAGCAGTACTTC. As protein: CASSITPGQGYEQYF.

Only a few counts were recorded for this clone. The chain carries TRBV30 and TRBJ1-5; 9 positions agree with TRBD1. Germline V CDR1 and CDR2: GTSNPN, SVGIG (reference sequence). The CDR3 runs 14 residues. The ends lost 2 bases at V and 6 bases at J; junction bases unmatched: 5. The CDR3 sequence is CAWSPGQGGQPQHF. Written as DNA, the CDR3 is TGTGCCTGGAGTCCGGGACAGGGAGGTCAGCCCCAGCATTTT. Using reference TRBV30 and TRBJ1-5 for the parts outside the CDR3, the full variable domain is SQTIHQWPATLVQPVGSPLSLECTVEGTSNPNLYWYRQAAGRGLQLLFYSVGIGQISSEVPQNLSASRPQDRQFILSSKKLLLSDSGFYLCAWSPGQGGQPQHFGDGTRLSIL.

This sequence joins TRBV6-5 and TRBJ1-6, with 9 bases identical to TRBD1. V was pared by 6 bases and J by 10 bases, with 10 bases of the junction left unmatched. CDR3 length: 15 residues. Germline values: CDR1 MNHEY, CDR2 SVGAGI. CDR3 nucleotide sequence: TGTGCCAGCAGGCCGCCGGGACAGGGAGCCTCACCCCTCCACTTT. Its translation: CASRPPGQGASPLHF.